This T cell receptor beta chain was profiled in a study of blood T cell repertoires in COVID-19. The table came from immunoSEQ multiplex PCR; TCRdb's copy has only in-frame clones and leaves some out. The table includes 200,000 to 300,000 clones, approximately 88% detected once. The CDR3 spans 13 residues. Trimming stripped 2 bases from V and 10 bases from J, with 9 bases between. The germline CDR1 and CDR2 sequences are MNHNY and SVGAGI (reference sequence). The chain combines TRBV6-6 with TRBJ1-6; perhaps TRBD1 as D (5 bases). The sequenced sample consisted of PBMCs or T cells enriched from blood (not recorded which). The receptor was derived from a woman aged 40 to 49 with acute COVID-19. Here the CDR3 DNA reads TGTGCCAGCAGTTACGCAGGGTCATCACCCCTCCACTTT. Amino acid sequence: CASSYAGSSPLHF.